The source of this T cell receptor (beta chain) is a study of blood T cell repertoires in COVID-19. The method was immunoSEQ multiplex PCR; TCRdb's version includes in-frame clones alone and lacks a portion of them. This sample yields 140,000 or so clones, of which roughly three quarters are seen a single time; roughly 4.3% belongs to the top ten. This sequence was found in a man aged 60 to 69 with acute or convalescent COVID-19. Sequenced input: peripheral blood.

This CDR3 reads CASSTSLSGGADQPQHF. The CDR3, as DNA: TGTGCCAGTAGCACCTCTCTTTCGGGAGGGGCGGATCAGCCCCAGCATTTT. This rearrangement joins TRBV19 to TRBJ1-5; tentatively, D is TRBD1 (5 bases). The ends were cut back, 6 bases at V and 5 bases at J, with 23 bases in the middle. CDR1 is LNHDA, CDR2 SQIVND, per germline (reference sequence). The CDR3 extends over 17 amino acids. Together with reference TRBV19 and TRBJ1-5, the CDR3 gives the full variable domain: DGGITQSPKYLFRKEGQNVTLSCEQNLNHDAMYWYRQDPGQGLRLIYYSQIVNDFQKGDIAEGYSVSREKKESFPLTVTSAQKNPTAFYLCASSTSLSGGADQPQHFGDGTRLSIL.